This TCR beta chain was profiled in a study of response to subunit inactivated influenza vaccine. Study-wide points: T cells newly recruited by each seasonal influenza vaccination are few, the authors suggested.

Trimming cost V 7 bases and J 4 bases; bases outside gene matches: 8. This CDR3 region has 15 residues. Germline CDR1 and CDR2: SSHAT and FNYEAQ (reference sequence). TCRdb reprocessed the RT-PCR reads via MiXCR and lists one record per CDR3 protein. The top ten hold approximately 1.9% of the sample, which has approximately 520,000 distinct CDR3 sequences, approximately 24% seen once. For this clonotype: Its antigen remains unknown.

This TCR was recovered from a man aged 50-59 years who received an inactivated influenza vaccine. The chain links TRBV7-7 to TRBJ2-3; TRBD1 matches 10 bases. The sequenced sample was CD4+ T cells sorted from PBMCs, obtained more than 4 days after vaccination. DNA for the CDR3: TGTGCCAGCAACCCCGGGACAGGGGAATCAGATACGCAGTATTTT. Its protein is CASNPGTGESDTQYF.